This T cell receptor beta chain was recorded in a study of cytomegalovirus exposure and HLA in healthy donors. Study summary: Around 78 million unique TCR sequences came from HLA-typed donors in an early release. Assignment to the Caucasian-associated ancestry cluster applied to about 80% of the approximately 420 genotyped donors. Overall study results and limits: Later analysis suggested most CMV-associated TCR beta chains were HLA-restricted. The study found most TCR sequences rare, yet found some public TCRs in many donors.

The V gene's germline CDR1 is MNHEY and CDR2 SVGAGI. V gave up 0 bases and J gave up 2 bases, with 11 bases separating them. The CDR3 length is 16 residues. Primers included in the PCR were 60 Vbeta and 13 Jbeta primers. Assay used: immunoSEQ multiplex PCR; TCRdb lists only in-frame clones, some missing. Among 30,000 to 45,000 clones listed, roughly 89% were seen once. Turning to this clone: The antigen is not known.

The sequence came from a woman in her 40s in good health and CMV-seropositive. V is TRBV6-5 and J is TRBJ1-5; D is possibly TRBD1 (5 bases). The sequencing sample was made of PBMCs. CDR3 bases: TGTGCCAGCAGTTACTCGAGCGGGGGGGGCAATCAGCCCCAGCATTTT. This sequence encodes CASSYSSGGGNQPQHF.